One and the same sample provided the 14 T cell receptor beta chains below, sequenced in a study of blood T cell repertoires in COVID-19. The assay was immunoSEQ multiplex PCR, and TCRdb's table has in-frame clones only and misses some. The data contain 120,000 or so clones, about 80% of them seen just once; the ten biggest clones take up around 25%. The sequenced material came from peripheral blood. The receptors were sampled from a human donor in a cohort sampled during active COVID-19.

The CDR3 DNA reads as TGTGCCAGCAGCCAACCCGACAGGGGGCGCAGGTACACTGAAGCTTTCTTT. As protein: CASSQPDRGRRYTEAFF. The chain combines TRBV4-2 with TRBJ1-1; 10 nucleotides align to TRBD1. The CDR3 covers 17 residues. V shed 2 bases and J 3 bases; nucleotides not matched to a gene: 9. Germline CDR1 and CDR2: LGHNA and YNFKEQ.

The chain employs TRBV30 and TRBJ1-5, with D perhaps matching TRBD1 (5 bases). From germline, CDR1 is GTSNPN and CDR2 SVGIG (reference sequence). The CDR3 contains 14 residues. Deletions cut 0 bases from V and 4 bases from J, with 10 bases between. Here the CDR3 reads CAWSVGDSNQPQHF. In DNA form, the CDR3 reads TGTGCCTGGAGTGTAGGGGACTCGAATCAGCCCCAGCATTTT.

This rearrangement joins TRBV5-5 to TRBJ1-2; unclear D gene. This CDR3 spans 13 amino acids. The V end was cut by 0 bases, the J end by 8 bases, with 11 bases between. From germline, CDR1 is SGHKS and CDR2 YYEKEE (reference sequence). The DNA for the CDR3 is TGTGCCAGCAGCTTGGATTCAGTATGGGGCTACACCTTC. It codes for CASSLDSVWGYTF.

This rearrangement joins TRBV5-6 to TRBJ1-2, with D unclear. Trimming left V 4 bases short and J 3 bases short, with 16 bases between. CDR1 is SGHDT, CDR2 YYEEEE, per germline. The CDR3 has 15 amino acids. CDR3 DNA sequence: TGTGCCAGCAGCCCCGGGGTAAGGCCAGACTATGGCTACACCTTC. It translates to CASSPGVRPDYGYTF.

This chain links TRBV6-6 with TRBJ1-5, with a possible D match to TRBD1 (5 bases). Trimming removed 2 bases at V and 0 bases at J, with 11 bases between. Germline V gives CDR1 MNHNY, CDR2 SVGAGI (reference sequence). CDR3 length equals 16 residues. The CDR3 loop is CASSYSRQSSNQPQHF. In DNA form, the CDR3 reads TGTGCCAGCAGTTACAGTCGACAGTCTAGCAATCAGCCCCAGCATTTT.

The table lists this clone with a few counts. V gene TRBV9 combines with J gene TRBJ1-2; TRBD1 is a possible D gene (6 bases). V lost 2 bases to trimming and J lost 4 bases, with 12 bases between them. Germline loops: CDR1 SGDLS, CDR2 YYNGEE. The length of the CDR3 is 14 residues. The CDR3 coding sequence is TGTGCCAGCAGCGTCCGGGACATTGGCTATGGCTACACCTTC. This translates into CASSVRDIGYGYTF.

The genes are TRBV7-2 and TRBJ2-1, with 7 bases aligning to TRBD2. The CDR3 is made up of 14 amino acids. V lost 1 base and J lost 9; bases outside the gene matches: 6. Germline V gene sequence: CDR1 SGHTA, CDR2 FQGNSA. The CDR3 reads CASSLGGRGAEQFF. The CDR3 bases are TGTGCCAGCAGCTTAGGCGGGAGAGGCGCTGAGCAGTTCTTC.

The gene calls are TRBV7-8 and TRBJ1-5, with 7 bases lining up with TRBD1. This CDR3 is built from 14 residues. CDR1 and CDR2 (germline): SGHVS, FQNEAQ. Trimming cost V 8 bases and J 3 bases; bases outside gene matches: 7. This CDR3 is CASRQGTANQPQHF. Written as DNA, the CDR3 is TGTGCCAGCCGACAAGGGACAGCCAATCAGCCCCAGCATTTT.

This clone was seen only once. J is TRBJ2-1 and V is TRBV28; TRBD1 matches at 9 bases. The CDR3 covers 14 residues. The trim removed 4 bases at V and 9 bases at J, leaving 7 bases unmatched. Germline-derived CDR1 and CDR2 are MDHEN and SYDVKM. CDR3: CASSWDRVEGEQFF. Written as DNA, the CDR3 is TGTGCCAGCAGTTGGGACAGGGTTGAGGGTGAGCAGTTCTTC.

The chain uses TRBV7-2 and TRBJ2-4, with 8 bases lining up with TRBD1. The germline V gene encodes CDR1 SGHTA and CDR2 FQGNSA. V trimming: 3 bases; J trimming: 2 bases; junction bases outside the gene matches: 3. This CDR3 has 15 amino acids. The CDR3 region is CASSLDRATKNIQYF. The DNA for the CDR3 is TGTGCCAGCAGCTTGGACAGGGCTACCAAAAACATTCAGTACTTC. Using reference TRBV7-2 and TRBJ2-4 for the parts outside the CDR3, the full variable domain is GAGVSQSPSNKVTEKGKDVELRCDPISGHTALYWYRQSLGQGLEFLIYFQGNSAPDKSGLPSDRFSAERTGGSVSTLTIQRTQQEDSAVYLCASSLDRATKNIQYFGAGTRLSVL.

V is TRBV5-4 and J is TRBJ2-5; 10 positions agree with TRBD2. Germline assignment: CDR1 SGHNT and CDR2 YYREEE (reference sequence). The CDR3 runs to 15 residues. With 0 bases clipped from V and 1 base from J, the junction kept 0 bases outside the gene matches. CDR3 amino acids: CASSLGLAGQETQYF. The CDR3 bases are TGTGCCAGCAGCTTGGGACTAGCGGGCCAAGAGACCCAGTACTTC.

The chain employs TRBV2 and TRBJ2-7; possible D gene TRBD2, 6 bases. Germline loops: CDR1 SNHLY, CDR2 FYNNEI. The CDR3 sequence is 11 residues long. The V and J ends lost 11 bases and 6 bases respectively, with 14 bases between them. CDR3: CASQGGAEQYF. The CDR3 bases are TGTGCCTCCCAGGGAGGCGCCGAGCAGTACTTC. The variable domain in full, completed from reference TRBV2 and TRBJ2-7, reads EPEVTQTPSHQVTQMGQEVILRCVPISNHLYFYWYRQILGQKVEFLVSFYNNEISEKSEIFDDQFSVERPDGSNFTLKIRSTKLEDSAMYFCASQGGAEQYFGPGTRLTVT.

This clone was picked up one time. The V gene is TRBV7-9, the J gene TRBJ2-7, with a possible D match to TRBD2 (6 bases). The CDR3 extends over 15 amino acids. The germline V and J ends were trimmed by 3 bases and 7 bases, with 19 bases remaining between them. Germline-derived CDR1 and CDR2 are SEHNR and FQNEAQ (reference sequence). DNA of the CDR3: TGTGCCAGCAGCTTGGGCGGGGCCATCGGGGGTGAGCAGTACTTC. The encoded protein is CASSLGGAIGGEQYF.

The chain employs TRBV5-1 and TRBJ2-5, with D perhaps TRBD1 (6 bases). Germline V gene sequence: CDR1 SGHRS, CDR2 YFSETQ. The CDR3 covers 15 residues. Trimming cost V 4 bases and J 1 base, with 14 bases left between them. CDR3 sequence reads: CASSESTGRQETQYF. The DNA for the CDR3 is TGCGCCAGCAGCGAATCCACAGGGCGCCAAGAGACCCAGTACTTC.